Shown below are 5 T cell receptor beta chains from a single sample sequenced in a study of long-term antiretroviral therapy in people with HIV (dated by TCRdb to 2021 to 2024). The immunoSEQ hsTCRB v3.0 assay was used at survey level resolution to sequence the TRB variable region. The source is immuneACCESS, and TCRdb retained only in-frame sequences with V and J called. Part of the clones is not carried over; for the studies checked, unresolved V genes explain less than half of this, and the remainder is unexplained. This sample is represented by roughly 42,000 clones; approximately 89% of them were singletons. The ten largest clones add up to roughly 5% of the sample. This specimen was unsorted PBMCs, taken 0.1 years before starting antiretroviral therapy. These receptors all stem from a woman in her fifties or sixties with HIV.

The V and J genes are TRBV19 and TRBJ2-2; TRBD1 is a possible D gene (6 bases). There are 16 residues in the CDR3. The V end lost 9 bases, the J end lost 5 bases, and 22 bases lay between the germline ends. CDR1 and CDR2 from the germline V gene are LNHDA and SQIVND (reference sequence). The CDR3 nucleotides read TGTGCCAGACAACCAACACAGGGTTGTGGAACCGGGGAGCTGTTTTTT. Its translation: CARQPTQGCGTGELFF.

The CDR3 DNA is TGTGCCTGGACTAGAGATTTGGGCACTGAAGCTTTCTTT. It translates to CAWTRDLGTEAFF. This rearrangement joins TRBV30 to TRBJ1-1; D gene unclear. There are 13 residues in the CDR3. V was clipped by 4 bases and J by 4 bases, with 13 bases between them. Germline V gene sequence: CDR1 GTSNPN, CDR2 SVGIG (reference sequence).

The chain carries TRBV4-1 and TRBJ1-1; possible D gene TRBD1, 5 bases. This CDR3 contains 15 residues. Germline values: CDR1 MGHRA, CDR2 YSYEKL. With 2 bases removed from V and 1 base from J, the gap between germline ends came to 11 bases. The chain's CDR3 is CASSQSEGPNTEAFF. CDR3 nucleotides: TGCGCCAGCAGCCAATCTGAGGGGCCGAACACTGAAGCTTTCTTT.

The chain has TRBV7-3 and TRBJ2-3; D is possibly TRBD2 (7 bases). Per germline, CDR1 SGHTA and CDR2 FQGTGA. This CDR3 spans 16 amino acids. V was cut by 2 bases and J by 0 bases, with 12 bases left in between. CDR3 in amino acids: CASSLLAGASTDTQYF. CDR3 sequence (DNA): TGTGCCAGCAGCTTACTCGCGGGGGCTAGCACAGATACGCAGTATTTT.

This clone was recorded once. The CDR3 sequence is CATPLGCNQPQHF. The CDR3 bases are TGCGCCACCCCTTTGGGGTGCAATCAGCCCCAGCATTTT. V usage is TRBV10-2 and J usage is TRBJ1-5; D call uncertain. Germline V gene sequence: CDR1 WSHSY, CDR2 SAAADI. The ends were cut back, 10 bases at V and 2 bases at J, with 12 bases in the middle. The CDR3 loop spans 13 amino acids.